The source of this T cell receptor beta chain is a study of shared clonotypes between healthy human individuals. This clone was observed once. Its antigen remains unidentified. CD45RO negativity and positive selection for CCR7 defined naive CD8 cells, a population that excluded terminally differentiated effector memory CD45RA+ cells. Study-wide results and caveats: With few donors, the genetic and exposure-history diversity represented was limited.

CDR1 is MRHNA and CDR2 is SNTAGT in the germline V gene. The CDR3 consists of 15 residues. Trimming removed 3 bases from V and 1 base from J; junction bases left unmatched: 4. At deep level, the assay was performed. Assay used: immunoSEQ multiplex PCR; TCRdb lists only in-frame clones, some missing. The sample has roughly 2 million clones; approximately 94% are singletons. Sequenced input: naive CD8+ T cells sorted from blood. The source is a man younger than 30 in good health. V usage is TRBV6-4 and J usage is TRBJ2-3; 7 bases fit TRBD2. The CDR3: CASSEFAGGTDTQYF. In DNA form, the CDR3 reads TGTGCCAGCAGTGAGTTCGCGGGGGGCACAGATACGCAGTATTTT.